These 23 T cell receptor beta chains originate from one sample sequenced in a study of T cell repertoires in cytomegalovirus infection. TCRdb independently ran MiXCR on the reads; one entry per CDR3 protein. The table shows fewer than 1,000,000 distinct CDR3 sequences, with around 32% occurring only once. Their antigen targets remain unknown. The material was cultured CD8+ T cells from PBMCs, obtained from culture after CMV antigen stimulation. Source of these receptors: a human donor in good health (CMV status not recorded). Some clones in this sample may be carry-over from other donors' samples.

CDR3 loop: CASSEGEVTYEQYV. The CDR3 bases are TGTGCCAGCAGTGAAGGAGAGGTAACCTACGAGCAGTACGTC. This rearrangement joins TRBV6-1 to TRBJ2-7, with D hard to call. CDR1 is MNHNS and CDR2 is SASEGT in the germline V gene. The CDR3 has 14 amino acids. V dropped 1 base and J dropped 2 bases, with 9 bases sitting between them.

V gene TRBV10-3 combines with J gene TRBJ2-1; D call uncertain. The CDR3 is 13 residues long. Between the trimmed V and J ends, which lost 0 bases and 5 bases, there was a span of 5 bases. CDR1 is ENHRY, CDR2 SYGVKD, per germline. The DNA of the CDR3 is TGTGCCATCAGTGAGTCTTTCGACAATGAGCAGTTCTTC. Its translation: CAISESFDNEQFF.

This clonotype has only a few counts. V gene TRBV6-2 or TRBV6-3 combines with J gene TRBJ2-1; D is possibly TRBD1 (5 bases). The ends were cut back, 6 bases at V and 10 bases at J, with 13 bases in the middle. CDR1 MNHEY and CDR2 SVGEGT come from the germline V gene. This CDR3 is built from 12 residues. As DNA, the CDR3 is TGTGCCAGCAGACTATTTCCAGGGGAGCAGTTCTTC. Translated: CASRLFPGEQFF.

This clonotype was counted at least ten times. This chain joins TRBV7-6 and TRBJ2-2; D might be TRBD1 (5 bases). The CDR3 length is 14 residues. Germline CDR1 reads SGHVS; CDR2 reads FNYEAQ. Between the trimmed V and J ends, which lost 5 bases and 5 bases, there was a span of 12 bases. The CDR3 region is CASSPLQGTGELFF. DNA of the CDR3: TGTGCCAGCAGCCCATTGCAGGGTACCGGGGAGCTGTTTTTT. Complete variable domain (other parts from reference TRBV7-6 and TRBJ2-2): GAGVSQSPRYKVTKRGQDVALRCDPISGHVSLYWYRQALGQGPEFLTYFNYEAQQDKSGLPNDRFSAERPEGSISTLTIQRTEQRDSAMYRCASSPLQGTGELFFGEGSRLTVL.

In regard to this clonotype: A much larger clone lies one base from this, so it may be a read error. V is TRBV6-6 and J is TRBJ1-6; TRBD1 might be the D (6 bases). V dropped 2 bases and J dropped 9 bases, with 14 bases sitting between them. CDR3 length equals 15 residues. CDR1 and CDR2 (germline): MNHNY, SVGAGI (reference sequence). CDR3 residues: CASSYDWARGSPLHF. In DNA, the CDR3 is TGTGCCAGCAGTTACGACTGGGCCAGGGGTTCACCCCTCCACTTT.

Many counts were recorded for this clonotype. This chain uses TRBV27 with TRBJ1-2; D remains unclear. The germline V and J ends were trimmed by 3 bases and 2 bases, with 7 bases remaining between them. CDR1 and CDR2 from the germline V gene are MNHEY and SMNVEV (reference sequence). This CDR3 comprises 13 residues. The CDR3 DNA is TGTGCCAGCAGTTTCGCAGGCAACTATGGCTACACCTTC. Its translation: CASSFAGNYGYTF.

In its sample, this clonotype was seen a few times. The chain recombines TRBV7-4 with TRBJ2-3, with D possibly matching TRBD2 (6 bases). Germline V gene data show CDR1 as SGHVT and CDR2 as SQSDAQ. This CDR3 contains 13 residues. The CDR3 loop reads CGTSPSSTDTQYF. Written as DNA, the CDR3 is TGTGGTACTAGCCCCTCTTCCACAGATACGCAGTATTTT.

This clonotype was seen only once. This could be a read error, since a much larger clone is one nucleotide away. The chain joins TRBV20-1 to TRBJ1-5; D may be TRBD1 (5 bases). Germline CDR1 is DFQATT and CDR2 is SNEGSKA (reference sequence). This CDR3 has 13 amino acids. CDR3 nucleotides: TGCAGTGCTGTCGGGGGTAGCGATCAGCCCCAGCATTTT. Its protein product is CSAVGGSDQPQHF.

DNA of the CDR3: TGTGCCAGCAGTTTAGGGTCAGGGGGCCCTAGGGAGACCCAGTACTTC. It codes for CASSLGSGGPRETQYF. The J gene is TRBJ2-5, the V gene TRBV28, with 8 bases matching TRBD1. In germline, CDR1 is MDHEN, CDR2 SYDVKM. The CDR3 spans 16 residues. The J segment lost 5 bases and the V segment lost 2 bases, leaving 10 bases of the junction unmatched.

This chain links TRBV4-1 with TRBJ1-1; D not certain. This CDR3 has 15 amino acids. Trimming shortened V by 5 bases and J by 1 base, and 14 bases separated the two germline ends. CDR1 and CDR2 from the germline V gene are MGHRA and YSYEKL. The CDR3 DNA follows: TGCGCCAGCAGCAAGGAAATCCCGGGGAACACTGAAGCTTTCTTT. This sequence encodes CASSKEIPGNTEAFF.

V is TRBV7-9 and J is TRBJ2-7, with unresolved D. CDR1 SEHNR and CDR2 FQNEAQ come from the germline V gene (reference sequence). V lost 1 base and J 5 bases, leaving 9 bases between the germline ends. This CDR3 is built from 13 residues. CDR3: CASSLESPHEQYV. The CDR3, as DNA: TGTGCCAGCAGCTTAGAGTCGCCACACGAGCAGTACGTC.

V and J are TRBV28 and TRBJ2-2, with D perhaps TRBD2 (6 bases). Germline lookup yields CDR1 MDHEN and CDR2 SYDVKM. With 1 base removed from V and 7 bases from J, the gap between germline ends came to 16 bases. The CDR3 has 16 residues. The CDR3 DNA reads as TGTGCCAGCAGTTTATTCTACGAGGAGGGTGGCGGGGAGCTGTTTTTT. Protein sequence: CASSLFYEEGGGELFF. The variable domain in full, completed from reference TRBV28 and TRBJ2-2, reads DVKVTQSSRYLVKRTGEKVFLECVQDMDHENMFWYRQDPGLGLRLIYFSYDVKMKEKGDIPEGYSVSREKKERFSLILESASTNQTSMYLCASSLFYEEGGGELFFGEGSRLTVL.

The V gene is TRBV10-3, the J gene TRBJ2-1; 7 bases line up with TRBD2. The V and J ends lost 1 base and 3 bases, in that order; junction bases with no gene match: 9. CDR1 ENHRY and CDR2 SYGVKD come from the germline V gene. The CDR3 has 17 amino acids. The CDR3 loop is CAISEWTGGTLYNEQFF. As DNA, the CDR3 is TGTGCCATCAGTGAGTGGACCGGGGGGACTCTCTACAATGAGCAGTTCTTC.

The V gene is TRBV6-2 or TRBV6-3, the J gene TRBJ1-1; D unresolved. The V and J ends lost 6 bases and 1 base respectively, with 12 bases between them. The germline gives CDR1 MNHEY, CDR2 SVGEGT. This CDR3 has 14 amino acids. CDR3 DNA sequence: TGTGCCAGCAGGAGAATTCGAGAGAACACTGAAGCTTTCTTT. It is translated as CASRRIRENTEAFF.

This clonotype was counted ten times or more. The V call is TRBV27, the J call TRBJ1-1; no definite D call. V shed 3 bases and J shed 7 bases, with 15 bases lying between them. This CDR3 region has 14 residues. Germline V gene data show CDR1 as MNHEY and CDR2 as SMNVEV (reference sequence). The CDR3 region is CASSFSPTVLEAFF. CDR3 in DNA: TGTGCCAGCAGTTTTTCTCCGACGGTCCTTGAAGCTTTCTTT.

This clonotype came up a few times. This sequence joins TRBV12-3 or TRBV12-4 and TRBJ2-3; weak D call: TRBD2 (5 bases). The CDR3 covers 12 residues. Trimming removed 6 bases from V and 9 bases from J, with 13 bases in between. In nucleotides, the CDR3 is TGTGCCAGCAGCTTTGGGAGTGAGACGCAGTATTTT. Translated, it gives CASSFGSETQYF.

This clonotype was counted many times. This sequence joins TRBV7-6 and TRBJ2-7; TRBD2 agrees at 8 bases. V shed 4 bases, J shed 5 bases, and the junction held 10 bases outside the gene matches. The germline V gene has CDR1 SGHVS and CDR2 FNYEAQ. The CDR3 totals 15 residues. The CDR3 DNA is TGTGCCAGCAGCTCCCTCGGGCGGGGGGTTGACGAGCAGTACTTC. Translating it yields CASSSLGRGVDEQYF.

This clonotype was observed a few times. The junction departs from germline at one end; a sequencing error may be responsible. The J gene is TRBJ2-7, the V gene TRBV12-3 or TRBV12-4; D uncertain. The CDR3 runs to 10 residues. CDR3 DNA: TGCGCTTTTAGGGATTACGAGCAGTACTTC. As protein: CAFRDYEQYF.

V gene TRBV6-2 or TRBV6-3 combines with J gene TRBJ2-3, with D unclear. V was clipped by 6 bases and J by 2 bases, with 24 bases between them. This CDR3 is built from 18 residues. CDR1 and CDR2 from the germline V gene are MNHEY and SVGEGT. Here the CDR3 DNA reads TGTGCCAGCAGCCTAAACTCTCGCAGCGACTCCCTCACAGATACGCAGTATTTT. Translating it yields CASSLNSRSDSLTDTQYF.

This clonotype was detected a few times. The rearrangement links TRBV7-2 to TRBJ1-3, with D maybe TRBD1 (5 bases). The germline CDR1 and CDR2 sequences are SGHTA and FQGNSA. This CDR3 has 17 residues. The germline V and J ends were trimmed by 1 base and 4 bases, with 17 bases remaining between them. CDR3 DNA sequence: TGTGCCAGCAGCTTAGATTTCAGGGACGGTGGGGGAAACACCATATATTTT. It codes for CASSLDFRDGGGNTIYF.

The V call is TRBV24-1, the J call TRBJ2-1; 9 nucleotides match TRBD1. The trim removed 8 bases at V and 4 bases at J, leaving 11 bases unmatched. The CDR3 is made up of 16 amino acids. CDR1 is KGHDR, CDR2 SFDVKD, per germline. CDR3 nucleotides: TGTGCCACCAATATTATCCGGGACAGGGCGTACAATGAGCAGTTCTTC. Protein sequence: CATNIIRDRAYNEQFF.

The rearrangement links TRBV6-1 to TRBJ1-6; the match to TRBD1 covers 7 bases. Germline loops: CDR1 MNHNS, CDR2 SASEGT. After removal of 4 bases from V and 7 bases from J, the junction contained 10 bases not matched to a gene. CDR3 length: 16 residues. The CDR3 here is CASSAAAQGWNSPLHF. The CDR3 DNA reads TGTGCCAGCAGTGCCGCCGCACAGGGGTGGAATTCACCCCTCCACTTT.

The count of this clonotype is one. The chain joins TRBV5-6 to TRBJ1-5; TRBD1 matches at 8 bases. The length of the CDR3 is 15 residues. The junction had 4 bases not matched to a gene; V was cut back by 0 bases and J by 5 bases. Germline assignment: CDR1 SGHDT and CDR2 YYEEEE. CDR3 protein: CASSLGTGTYQPQHF. For the CDR3, the DNA is TGTGCCAGCAGCTTGGGGACAGGGACCTATCAGCCCCAGCATTTT.